The 26 T cell receptor beta chains presented below share a single source sample, sequenced in a study of immune evolution from preneoplasia to lung adenocarcinoma. Sequenced by immunoSEQ multiplex PCR; TCRdb stores in-frame clones only, minus some. The table shows thousands of clones, with 70% to 80% occurring only once. The sample was FFPE adjacent normal lung tissue. Receptors were obtained from a person aged 55-80 years with lung adenocarcinoma.

The chain's CDR3 is CSVPDSRGVLSGTQYF. The CDR3 DNA reads TGCAGCGTCCCAGACAGCCGGGGGGTCCTAAGTGGTACGCAGTATTTT. This chain joins TRBV29-1 and TRBJ2-3; TRBD2 matches at 7 bases. Germline V lookup: CDR1 SQVTM, CDR2 ANQGSEA. V was pared by 6 bases and J by 8 bases, with 20 bases of the junction left unmatched. This CDR3 contains 16 residues.

The gene calls are TRBV28 and TRBJ1-1; D possibly corresponds to TRBD1 (5 bases). V was trimmed by 3 bases and J by 11 bases, leaving 10 bases between them. The germline V gene encodes CDR1 MDHEN and CDR2 SYDVKM. The CDR3 is 11 amino acids. As DNA, the CDR3 is TGTGCCAGCAGTTTGGGACTCCGGGCTTTCTTT. It encodes CASSLGLRAFF.

The V and J genes are TRBV27 and TRBJ2-3; the match to TRBD2 covers 12 bases. V trimming: 4 bases; J trimming: 4 bases; junction bases outside the gene matches: 3. The CDR3 is made up of 15 amino acids. Germline lookup yields CDR1 MNHEY and CDR2 SMNVEV (reference sequence). The CDR3 is CASSYLAGGPDTQYF. The CDR3 DNA reads TGTGCCAGCAGTTATCTAGCGGGAGGGCCAGATACGCAGTATTTT.

The chain links TRBV7-6 to TRBJ2-5; D is unclear. V gave up 1 base and J gave up 4 bases, with 16 bases separating them. This CDR3 is 16 amino acids long. CDR1 is SGHVS and CDR2 is FNYEAQ in the germline V gene. The CDR3 region has the DNA TGTGCCAGCAGCTTAGGAAGTAGTAGGGCTAGAGAGACCCAGTACTTC. It translates to CASSLGSSRARETQYF.

The chain joins TRBV5-1 to TRBJ2-5, with 11 positions matching TRBD1. V lost 4 bases, J lost 4 bases, and 6 bases stayed unmatched. Looked up from germline, CDR1 is SGHRS and CDR2 is YFSETQ. The CDR3 is made up of 15 amino acids. The CDR3 region is CASSRGTGGRETQYF. Here the CDR3 DNA reads TGCGCCAGCAGCCGTGGGACAGGGGGAAGAGAGACCCAGTACTTC.

This chain links TRBV9 with TRBJ2-7, with a possible D match to TRBD1 (5 bases). Germline loops: CDR1 SGDLS, CDR2 YYNGEE. Trimming left V 0 bases short and J 3 bases short, with 13 bases between. CDR3 length equals 15 residues. CDR3 protein: CASSVEGQPLYEQYF. The CDR3 region has the DNA TGTGCCAGCAGCGTAGAGGGGCAACCACTCTACGAGCAGTACTTC.

The chain uses TRBV6-5 and TRBJ2-5, with 11 bases that match TRBD2. Germline CDR1 is MNHEY and CDR2 is SVGAGI. The CDR3 spans 15 residues. The J segment lost 5 bases and the V segment lost 3 bases, leaving 5 bases of the junction unmatched. CDR3 region: CASSYGSGGAETQYF. Here the CDR3 DNA reads TGTGCCAGCAGTTATGGTAGCGGGGGGGCCGAGACCCAGTACTTC.

V is TRBV7-2 and J is TRBJ2-5; 9 nucleotides line up with TRBD1. V gave up 5 bases and J gave up 4 bases; unmatched junction bases: 8. Germline V gene lookup returns CDR1 SGHTA and CDR2 FQGNSA. This CDR3 spans 15 amino acids. For the CDR3, the DNA is TGTGCCAGCAGCGCGCCGGGACAGGGCGGAGAGACCCAGTACTTC. It encodes CASSAPGQGGETQYF. Together with reference TRBV7-2 and TRBJ2-5, the CDR3 gives the full variable domain: GAGVSQSPSNKVTEKGKDVELRCDPISGHTALYWYRQSLGQGLEFLIYFQGNSAPDKSGLPSDRFSAERTGGSVSTLTIQRTQQEDSAVYLCASSAPGQGGETQYFGPGTRLLVL.

The chain uses TRBV15 and TRBJ1-2; D might be TRBD1 (6 bases). This CDR3 has 15 residues. Trimming left V 0 bases short and J 4 bases short, with 12 bases between. Germline V gene data show CDR1 as LNHNV and CDR2 as YYDKDF (reference sequence). CDR3 sequence (DNA): TGTGCCACCAGCAGAGATACCACAGGGACCTATGGCTACACCTTC. This translates into CATSRDTTGTYGYTF.

The chain combines TRBV5-4 with TRBJ1-1, with TRBD1 matching over 9 bases. CDR1 SGHNT and CDR2 YYREEE come from the germline V gene (reference sequence). After removal of 4 bases from V and 4 bases from J, the junction contained 5 bases not matched to a gene. CDR3 length equals 14 residues. As DNA, the CDR3 is TGTGCCAGCAGCGTAGGACAGGGGACCACTGAAGCTTTCTTT. Encoded protein: CASSVGQGTTEAFF.

This clone was recorded a few times. This chain links TRBV13 with TRBJ2-1; 12 bases line up with TRBD2. CDR3 length equals 15 residues. V shed 7 bases and J 6 bases; nucleotides not matched to a gene: 7. Germline V lookup: CDR1 PRHDT, CDR2 FYEKMQ (reference sequence). The CDR3 is CASTASGGALNEQFF. The CDR3 DNA sequence: TGTGCCAGCACCGCTAGCGGGGGGGCCCTCAATGAGCAGTTCTTC.

The V call is TRBV5-6, the J call TRBJ1-5, with TRBD1 as a possible D gene (6 bases). The length of the CDR3 is 16 residues. CDR1 and CDR2 (germline): SGHDT, YYEEEE. V lost 0 bases to trimming and J lost 1 base, with 11 bases between them. CDR3 amino acids: CASSLGRGGSNQPQHF. CDR3 DNA: TGTGCCAGCAGCTTGGGCAGGGGTGGGAGCAATCAGCCCCAGCATTTT.

The chain is built from TRBV29-1 and TRBJ2-7, with a tentative D call TRBD2 (5 bases). Between the trimmed V and J ends, which lost 6 bases and 2 bases, there was a span of 11 bases. Germline V gives CDR1 SQVTM, CDR2 ANQGSEA. The CDR3 is made up of 12 amino acids. CDR3 loop: CSVLRGTYEQYF. The CDR3 region has the DNA TGCAGCGTCCTCAGAGGGACCTACGAGCAGTACTTC.

The chain recombines TRBV10-3 with TRBJ1-3, with a possible D match to TRBD1 (5 bases). This CDR3 spans 15 amino acids. Germline CDR1 and CDR2: ENHRY and SYGVKD. Trimming pared 0 bases from V and 4 bases from J, leaving 10 bases between. The CDR3 loop reads CAISESPTDGNTIYF. In nucleotides, the CDR3 is TGTGCCATCAGTGAGTCCCCGACAGACGGAAACACCATATATTTT.

The CDR3 is CASSERRIYEQYF. CDR3 nucleotide sequence: TGTGCCAGCAGTGAAAGGCGGATCTACGAGCAGTACTTC. V usage is TRBV6-1 and J usage is TRBJ2-7; D is undetermined. The CDR3 contains 13 residues. Germline V gene data show CDR1 as MNHNS and CDR2 as SASEGT. Trimming left V 2 bases short and J 3 bases short, with 8 bases between.

The chain carries TRBV6-1 and TRBJ1-1, with TRBD1 matching 7 bases. J gave up 1 base and V 2 bases, and 4 bases lay outside the gene matches. The CDR3 loop spans 15 amino acids. CDR1 is MNHNS and CDR2 is SASEGT in the germline V gene. The CDR3 loop reads CASSEPRTGNTEAFF. The CDR3 nucleotides are TGTGCCAGCAGTGAACCCCGGACAGGGAACACTGAAGCTTTCTTT.

This sequence joins TRBV10-3 and TRBJ1-2, with D hard to call. Per germline, CDR1 ENHRY and CDR2 SYGVKD. V lost 2 bases, J lost 3 bases, and 1 base lay in between. This CDR3 region has 11 residues. CDR3 sequence (DNA): TGTGCCATCAGTGAGGACTATGGCTACACCTTC. As protein: CAISEDYGYTF.

The gene calls are TRBV4-1 and TRBJ1-5; D is uncertain. The CDR3 spans 13 residues. The ends were cut back, 0 bases at V and 3 bases at J, with 3 bases in the middle. The germline V gene has CDR1 MGHRA and CDR2 YSYEKL. CDR3 nucleotide sequence: TGCGCCAGCAGCCAAGATTACAATCAGCCCCAGCATTTT. Translation: CASSQDYNQPQHF.

CDR3 loop: CASLRTAENTEAFF. The CDR3 nucleotides are TGTGCCAGCCTTCGAACCGCCGAGAACACTGAAGCTTTCTTT. The chain combines TRBV11-3 with TRBJ1-1; no clear D. Trimming removed 8 bases at V and 1 base at J, with 14 bases between. Germline loops: CDR1 SGHNT, CDR2 YENEEA. CDR3 length equals 14 residues.

The V call is TRBV10-3, the J call TRBJ2-1, with TRBD2 identical over 14 bases. The germline CDR1 and CDR2 sequences are ENHRY and SYGVKD. After removal of 8 bases from V and 0 bases from J, the junction contained 9 bases not matched to a gene. The CDR3 consists of 18 residues. The CDR3 nucleotides are TGTGCCATCGGCCCGGGACTAGCGGGAGCAACCTCCTACAATGAGCAGTTCTTC. It codes for CAIGPGLAGATSYNEQFF.

The CDR3 loop is CASKGGNQPQHF. CDR3 DNA sequence: TGTGCCAGTAAAGGGGGTAATCAGCCCCAGCATTTT. The V call is TRBV19, the J call TRBJ1-5; possible D gene TRBD1, 6 bases. In germline, CDR1 is LNHDA, CDR2 SQIVND (reference sequence). Between the trimmed V and J ends, which lost 7 bases and 4 bases, there was a span of 8 bases. This CDR3 has 12 amino acids. The whole variable domain, remainder taken from reference TRBV19 and TRBJ1-5, is DGGITQSPKYLFRKEGQNVTLSCEQNLNHDAMYWYRQDPGQGLRLIYYSQIVNDFQKGDIAEGYSVSREKKESFPLTVTSAQKNPTAFYLCASKGGNQPQHFGDGTRLSIL.

This clone appeared a few times. The chain joins TRBV4-1 to TRBJ2-7; 9 bases align to TRBD1. CDR3 length: 15 amino acids. CDR1 MGHRA and CDR2 YSYEKL come from the germline V gene. Trimming at V came to 1 base and at J to 3 bases, leaving 4 bases not matched to a gene. Here the CDR3 reads CASSQGGQGDYEQYF. The CDR3, as DNA: TGCGCCAGCAGCCAAGGGGGACAGGGAGACTACGAGCAGTACTTC.

The chain links TRBV14 to TRBJ1-1; D uncertain. The CDR3 contains 14 residues. The germline V gene encodes CDR1 SGHDN and CDR2 FVKESK. Trimming cost V 1 base and J 4 bases, with 10 bases left between them. CDR3 residues: CASSQVGRITEAFF. As DNA, the CDR3 is TGTGCCAGCAGCCAAGTAGGACGGATCACTGAAGCTTTCTTT. Together with reference TRBV14 and TRBJ1-1, the CDR3 gives the full variable domain: EAGVTQFPSHSVIEKGQTVTLRCDPISGHDNLYWYRRVMGKEIKFLLHFVKESKQDESGMPNNRFLAERTGGTYSTLKVQPAELEDSGVYFCASSQVGRITEAFFGQGTRLTVV.

V and J are TRBV15 and TRBJ1-3; maybe TRBD1 (5 bases). V was clipped by 5 bases and J by 0 bases, with 11 bases between them. CDR3 length: 15 amino acids. CDR1 is LNHNV, CDR2 YYDKDF, per germline (reference sequence). The CDR3 DNA follows: TGTGCCACCAGCTTCGACAGCTCCTCTGGAAACACCATATATTTT. Amino acids: CATSFDSSSGNTIYF.

This clone was seen more than once but under ten times. This chain joins TRBV4-1 and TRBJ2-5; 7 bases align to TRBD2. The CDR3 is made up of 17 amino acids. The V and J ends lost 8 bases and 4 bases, in that order; junction bases with no gene match: 19. The germline CDR1 and CDR2 sequences are MGHRA and YSYEKL. CDR3 in amino acids: CASSPNPPGGAGETQYF. The CDR3 nucleotides are TGCGCCAGCTCCCCGAACCCCCCGGGGGGTGCGGGAGAGACCCAGTACTTC.

The chain combines TRBV5-1 with TRBJ1-4, with 9 bases fitting TRBD1. The germline V gene has CDR1 SGHRS and CDR2 YFSETQ. The V gene end was trimmed by 1 base and the J gene end by 7 bases; junction bases not matched to a gene: 5. The length of the CDR3 is 15 residues. The CDR3 region is CASSLTGGDGEKLFF. The CDR3 DNA sequence: TGCGCCAGCAGCTTGACAGGGGGCGATGGTGAAAAACTGTTTTTT. Full variable domain (rest looked up from reference TRBV5-1 and TRBJ1-4): KAGVTQTPRYLIKTRGQQVTLSCSPISGHRSVSWYQQTPGQGLQFLFEYFSETQRNKGNFPGRFSGRQFSNSRSEMNVSTLELGDSALYLCASSLTGGDGEKLFFGSGTQLSVL.